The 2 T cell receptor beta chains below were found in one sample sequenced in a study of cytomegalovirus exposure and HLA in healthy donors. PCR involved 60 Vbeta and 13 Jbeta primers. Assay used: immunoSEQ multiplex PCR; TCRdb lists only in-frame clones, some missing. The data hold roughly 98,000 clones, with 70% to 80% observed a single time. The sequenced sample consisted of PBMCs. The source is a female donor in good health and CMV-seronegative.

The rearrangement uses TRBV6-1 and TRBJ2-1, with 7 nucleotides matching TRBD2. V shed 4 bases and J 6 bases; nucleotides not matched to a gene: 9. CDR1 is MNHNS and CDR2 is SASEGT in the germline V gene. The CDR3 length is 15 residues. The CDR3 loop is CASSASGTPPNEQFF. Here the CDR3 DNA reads TGTGCCAGCAGTGCCAGCGGGACCCCCCCCAATGAGCAGTTCTTC.

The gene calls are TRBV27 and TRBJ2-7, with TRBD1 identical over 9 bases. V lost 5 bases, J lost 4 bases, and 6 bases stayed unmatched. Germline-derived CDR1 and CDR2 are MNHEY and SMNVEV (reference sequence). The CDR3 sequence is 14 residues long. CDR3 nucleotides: TGTGCCAGCAGTGTGGGACAGGGAGTATACGAGCAGTACTTC. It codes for CASSVGQGVYEQYF.